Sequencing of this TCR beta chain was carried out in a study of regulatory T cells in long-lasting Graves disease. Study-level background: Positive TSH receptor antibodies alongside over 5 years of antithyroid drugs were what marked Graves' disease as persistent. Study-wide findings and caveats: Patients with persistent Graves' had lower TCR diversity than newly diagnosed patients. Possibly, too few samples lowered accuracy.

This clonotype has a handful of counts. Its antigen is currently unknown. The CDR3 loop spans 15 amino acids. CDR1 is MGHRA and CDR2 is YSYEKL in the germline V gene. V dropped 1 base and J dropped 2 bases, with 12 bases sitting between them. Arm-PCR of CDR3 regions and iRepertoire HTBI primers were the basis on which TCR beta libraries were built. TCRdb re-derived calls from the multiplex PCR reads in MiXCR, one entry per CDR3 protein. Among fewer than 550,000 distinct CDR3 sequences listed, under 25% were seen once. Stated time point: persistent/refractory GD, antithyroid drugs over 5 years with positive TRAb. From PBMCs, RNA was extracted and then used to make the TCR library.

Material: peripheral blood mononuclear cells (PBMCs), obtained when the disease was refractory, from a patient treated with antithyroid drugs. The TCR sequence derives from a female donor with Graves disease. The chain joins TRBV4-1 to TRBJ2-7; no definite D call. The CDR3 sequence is CASSQVTGRPYEQYF. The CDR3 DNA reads TGCGCCAGCAGCCAAGTTACTGGCAGGCCCTACGAGCAGTACTTC.